This T cell receptor beta chain is from a study of shared clonotypes between healthy human individuals (dated by TCRdb to about 2020). At the level of the whole study: The cohort included a few men and two women between 18 and 49 years of age. For each donor, three plates each were used for CD4 naive and CD4 memory, two plates were used for CD8 naive, and one plate was used for CD8 memory. To estimate repertoire size and how much clonotypes are shared between individuals, the study performed deep sequencing of blood TCR repertoires from 4 to 6 healthy adults. To increase sequencing depth and limit assay-specific biases, TCR repertoire library preparation and sequencing were carried out by different laboratories using diverse techniques. Leukapheresis yielded between about 0.85 and 10 billion PBMCs per donor. Points the paper makes about the study in general: Roughly 5.2% of naive CD4, around 3.6% of naive CD8, roughly 2.5% of memory CD4, and roughly 0.4% of memory CD8 clonotypes were shared across several donors. Sampling was restricted to blood, and TCR repertoires in tissue are likely to differ from TCR repertoires in blood. The small number of donors limited the genetic and exposure-history diversity represented. Based on pairwise subsampling, the degree of clonotype sharing among donors was expected to be affected by sequencing depth. Higher generation probabilities were observed for clonotypes shared by all four sorted-subset donors than for non-shared clonotypes. Larger estimated clonotype richness was generally found for naive subsets than for memory subsets. Even with the large sequencing depth, rarefaction of the sorted-subset datasets indicated that sequencing was incomplete.

Note on this clone: Its specific antigen is unknown. One base away there is no much larger clone; base qualities are not given.

Using the deep immunoSEQ assay, multiplex PCR amplified TCR CDR3 regions from genomic DNA. Extracted genomic DNA from each cell subset was distributed evenly across all wells of several immunoSEQ 96-well plates, and each plate was treated as a replicate. Each replicate PCR for sorted subsets received around 210 ng genomic DNA, equal to about 29,000 T cell genomes. Purified libraries were measured with a Qubit 3.0 fluorometer, size-checked on a Bioanalyzer 2100, and measured again with the KAPA Library Quantification kit. Every immunoSEQ 96-well plate was sequenced on a dedicated single-read 150-cycle Illumina NextSeq 550 flow cell. Turning to the authors' computational methods: Because only junctional sequences without quality scores were contained in the immunoSEQ output, filtering matching that applied to full-length reads could not be performed. To assign V/J genes and CDR3, sequences were annotated using PyIR, a Python wrapper for IgBLAST v1.9, with IMGT germline references. Any read was removed if the V/J assignment was weak (E-value above 1e-6), the CDR3 was missing, or the read contained stop codons, out-of-frame junctions, or ambiguous translated residues. V3J clonotypes were defined by identical inferred V gene, J gene, and CDR3 amino acid sequence. The percentage overlap between two repertoires was calculated by dividing the number of shared unique clonotypes by the size of the smaller repertoire. RTK rarefaction, the Chao1 estimator, and Recon v2.1 estimates of unobserved clonotypes were used to assess repertoire richness. For all TCRbeta clonotypes obtained by the gDNA method from a few donors, generation probabilities were computed with OLGA. Here the immuneACCESS table is served through TCRdb, limited to in-frame sequences with V and J called. Missing clones are a known gap in these copies; in checked studies unresolved V genes cover under half, and the rest lacks a known reason. Clone size and V and J calls were adopted from that table, with D and trimming inferred from the DNA. Within this sample are fewer than 2.5 million clones, with over 85% of them counted one time only. The ten largest clones represent roughly 0.39% of the sample.

Donors were healthy HIV-negative adults with no recently reported acute infections or vaccinations. Every donor was a Caucasian adult living in Nashville, Tennessee, USA. Magnetic negative selection was used to enrich CD4+ T cells, after which naive cells were positively selected on CD45RA and the negative fraction became the memory subset. Blood was collected by leukapheresis, and PBMCs were isolated by Ficoll-Histopaque density gradient centrifugation and then cryopreserved in liquid nitrogen vapor phase. Purity and quantity of every magnetically sorted T cell population were checked by analytical flow cytometry. Each sorted fraction had its genomic DNA isolated and then quantified by UV absorbance on a Nanodrop 2000c. The CDR3 sequence holds 16 residues, the cysteine and phenylalanine included. Only CDR3 DNA is held: 48 bases, read in frame from base 1. CDR1 and CDR2 are read off the germline V gene as SGHTA and FQGTGA. The germline V and J ends show losses of 1 base and 6 bases respectively, and no gene match explains 5 bases of the junction.

Sequencing was performed on naive CD4+ T cells from PBMCs. According to the study, the label for this sample's cell subset or site signals: CD45RA+ positively selected. The sequence joins TRBV7-3 to TRBJ2-2, with 10 bases in between that match TRBD1. The source is a young man in good health. Some clones in this sample may be carry-over from other donors' samples. The CDR3 protein sequence reads: CASSLIGQGVSGELFF. The nucleotides are TGTGCCAGCAGCTTAATAGGACAGGGGGTCTCCGGGGAGCTGTTTTTT.